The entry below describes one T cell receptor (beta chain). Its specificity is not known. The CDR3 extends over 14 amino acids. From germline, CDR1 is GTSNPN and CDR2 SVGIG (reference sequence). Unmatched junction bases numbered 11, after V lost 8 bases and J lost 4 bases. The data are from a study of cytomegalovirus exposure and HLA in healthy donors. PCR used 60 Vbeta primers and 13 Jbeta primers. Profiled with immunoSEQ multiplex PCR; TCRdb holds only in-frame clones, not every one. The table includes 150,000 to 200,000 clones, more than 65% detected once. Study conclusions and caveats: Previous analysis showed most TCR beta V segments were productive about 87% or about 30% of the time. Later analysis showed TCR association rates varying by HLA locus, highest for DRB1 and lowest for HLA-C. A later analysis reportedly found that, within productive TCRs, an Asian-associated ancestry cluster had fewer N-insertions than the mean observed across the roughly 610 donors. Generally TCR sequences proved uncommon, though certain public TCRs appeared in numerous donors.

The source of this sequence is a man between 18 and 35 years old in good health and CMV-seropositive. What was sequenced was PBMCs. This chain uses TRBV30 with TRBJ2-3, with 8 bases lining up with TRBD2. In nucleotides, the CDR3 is TGTGCCGGAACGCTAGCGGGTGGGCCAGATACGCAGTATTTT. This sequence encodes CAGTLAGGPDTQYF.